This passage covers 14 T cell receptor beta chains from one sample sequenced in a study of blood T cell repertoires in COVID-19. Clones were read by immunoSEQ multiplex PCR, and TCRdb kept only the in-frame ones, dropping some. The repertoire holds approximately 240,000 clones, about 93% seen once, with 0.83% in the top ten. Input material: peripheral blood. These receptors all stem from a man in his thirties or forties with COVID-19, enrolled during active disease.

The gene calls are TRBV19 and TRBJ2-2; TRBD1 matches at 10 bases. This CDR3 is built from 16 residues. V shed 7 bases and J 4 bases; nucleotides not matched to a gene: 9. CDR1 is LNHDA and CDR2 is SQIVND in the germline V gene (reference sequence). The CDR3, as DNA: TGTGCCAGTACCCTAGACGGACAGGGGGGCACCGGGGAGCTGTTTTTT. Its protein is CASTLDGQGGTGELFF. Full variable domain (missing parts from reference TRBV19 and TRBJ2-2): DGGITQSPKYLFRKEGQNVTLSCEQNLNHDAMYWYRQDPGQGLRLIYYSQIVNDFQKGDIAEGYSVSREKKESFPLTVTSAQKNPTAFYLCASTLDGQGGTGELFFGEGSRLTVL.

The chain has TRBV11-2 and TRBJ2-3; 10 nucleotides match TRBD2. This CDR3 has 16 amino acids. The V and J ends lost 5 bases and 0 bases, in that order; junction bases with no gene match: 5. CDR1 is SGHAT and CDR2 is FQNNGV in the germline V gene. CDR3 residues: CASSPLAGESTDTQYF. The CDR3, as DNA: TGTGCCAGCAGCCCCCTAGCGGGGGAAAGCACAGATACGCAGTATTTT.

V and J are TRBV15 and TRBJ2-2; 8 bases map to TRBD1. The CDR3 sequence is 15 residues long. The V and J ends lost 3 bases and 2 bases, in that order; junction bases with no gene match: 2. Germline V CDR1 and CDR2: LNHNV, YYDKDF (reference sequence). CDR3 loop: CATSRDRANTGELFF. CDR3 coding DNA: TGTGCCACCAGCAGGGACAGGGCAAACACCGGGGAGCTGTTTTTT.

This clone was counted only a few times. The rearrangement links TRBV7-2 to TRBJ2-7, with D tentatively TRBD1 (6 bases). The germline V gene has CDR1 SGHTA and CDR2 FQGNSA. The CDR3 runs 15 residues. V was shortened by 4 bases and J by 2 bases, with 15 bases between the two germline ends. The CDR3 spells CASSYRVGATYEQYF. CDR3 in DNA: TGTGCCAGCAGCTACCGAGTGGGGGCCACCTACGAGCAGTACTTC. Supplemented by reference TRBV7-2 and TRBJ2-7, the full variable domain reads GAGVSQSPSNKVTEKGKDVELRCDPISGHTALYWYRQSLGQGLEFLIYFQGNSAPDKSGLPSDRFSAERTGGSVSTLTIQRTQQEDSAVYLCASSYRVGATYEQYFGPGTRLTVT.

This clone was picked up a small number of times. The chain recombines TRBV7-9 with TRBJ1-4; D uncertain. The CDR3 is made up of 15 amino acids. V dropped 6 bases and J dropped 3 bases, with 14 bases sitting between them. Germline CDR1 SEHNR, CDR2 FQNEAQ (reference sequence). CDR3: CASRSLLGANEKLFF. In nucleotides, the CDR3 is TGTGCCAGCAGGTCACTTCTCGGGGCTAATGAAAAACTGTTTTTT.

The V call is TRBV10-3, the J call TRBJ1-2; the D is unclear. There are 14 residues in the CDR3. The germline V gene encodes CDR1 ENHRY and CDR2 SYGVKD. V was pared by 0 bases and J by 8 bases, with 13 bases between. This chain's CDR3 is CAISESSSVKGYTF. The CDR3 DNA reads as TGTGCCATCAGTGAGTCGAGTTCGGTGAAAGGCTACACCTTC.

The rearrangement uses TRBV11-2 and TRBJ1-6, with D perhaps TRBD1 (6 bases). Germline V gives CDR1 SGHAT, CDR2 FQNNGV. Deletions cut 1 base from V and 13 bases from J, with 20 bases between. This CDR3 region has 16 residues. The CDR3 DNA sequence: TGTGCCAGCAGCTTAGGACAGGCCACAAAGTTATTCCCCCTCCACTTT. This sequence encodes CASSLGQATKLFPLHF.

The chain employs TRBV9 and TRBJ2-7; 11 bases align to TRBD1. CDR1 and CDR2 from the germline V gene are SGDLS and YYNGEE. There are 15 residues in the CDR3. V was pared by 2 bases and J by 3 bases, with 4 bases of the junction left unmatched. The chain's CDR3 is CASSVGTGGLYEQYF. In DNA form, the CDR3 reads TGTGCCAGCAGCGTGGGGACAGGGGGACTCTACGAGCAGTACTTC. The full variable domain, its missing parts supplied by reference TRBV9 and TRBJ2-7, is DSGVTQTPKHLITATGQRVTLRCSPRSGDLSVYWYQQSLDQGLQFLIQYYNGEERAKGNILERFSAQQFPDLHSELNLSSLELGDSALYFCASSVGTGGLYEQYFGPGTRLTVT.

The gene calls are TRBV6-5 and TRBJ2-1; 7 bases map to TRBD2. Germline V CDR1 and CDR2: MNHEY, SVGAGI. V shed 7 bases and J 4 bases; nucleotides not matched to a gene: 10. The CDR3 loop spans 15 amino acids. CDR3 in DNA: TGTGCCAGCATGGCGGGGGAGCATCGATACAATGAGCAGTTCTTC. This codes for CASMAGEHRYNEQFF.

The chain carries TRBV5-4 and TRBJ1-6; weak D call: TRBD1 (5 bases). V was shortened by 5 bases and J by 7 bases, with 13 bases between the two germline ends. The CDR3 length is 14 residues. The germline CDR1 and CDR2 sequences are SGHNT and YYREEE (reference sequence). The CDR3 DNA sequence: TGTGCCAGCAGTATCCAGGGTGGCAATTCACCCCTCCACTTT. Protein: CASSIQGGNSPLHF.

The chain couples TRBV5-1 to TRBJ2-7; 8 nucleotides align to TRBD1. The CDR3 sequence is 15 residues long. Per germline, CDR1 SGHRS and CDR2 YFSETQ. V lost 4 bases and J lost 2; bases outside the gene matches: 8. CDR3 nucleotides: TGCGCCAGCAGCCCGGACAGGGAAGCAACCTACGAGCAGTACTTC. Translation: CASSPDREATYEQYF.

This clone was recorded once. The rearrangement links TRBV5-1 to TRBJ1-1, with 10 bases that match TRBD1. The CDR3 has 14 amino acids. J gave up 4 bases and V 4 bases, and 4 bases lay outside the gene matches. Germline CDR1 is SGHRS and CDR2 is YFSETQ. CDR3 loop: CASSPGTGATEAFF. The CDR3 DNA follows: TGCGCCAGCAGCCCAGGGACAGGGGCCACTGAAGCTTTCTTT.

The chain couples TRBV6-5 to TRBJ1-1, with 7 positions matching TRBD1. The ends lost 0 bases at V and 5 bases at J; junction bases unmatched: 6. CDR3 length: 15 residues. The germline V gene encodes CDR1 MNHEY and CDR2 SVGAGI. CDR3 in DNA: TGTGCCAGCAGTTACTCGCGACAGGGTAGGACTGAAGCTTTCTTT. Its translation is CASSYSRQGRTEAFF.

CDR3 region: CASSSAGARGNYGYTF. The DNA for the CDR3 is TGTGCCAGCAGCTCCGCCGGCGCGCGGGGTAACTATGGCTACACCTTC. The V gene is TRBV7-9, the J gene TRBJ1-2, with D unresolved. Germline assignment: CDR1 SEHNR and CDR2 FQNEAQ (reference sequence). Deletions cut 4 bases from V and 1 base from J, with 16 bases between. This CDR3 has 16 amino acids.